Sequencing of this T cell receptor beta chain was carried out in a study of T cell changes during pregnancy in multiple sclerosis. The data were produced by immunoSEQ multiplex PCR, yet TCRdb's version contains in-frame clones alone and is incomplete. Here the sample spans approximately 61,000 clones, 88% being singletons. This TCR came from a female donor with multiple sclerosis, enrolled in a pregnancy study. The material sequenced was peripheral blood, taken in the first trimester of pregnancy.

The DNA of the CDR3 is TGTGCCAGCAGTGACTCCGACAGCTCTGGGGCCAACGTCCTGACTTTC. Its translation: CASSDSDSSGANVLTF. V gene TRBV6-4 combines with J gene TRBJ2-6, with D tentatively TRBD1 (5 bases). CDR1 and CDR2 from the germline V gene are MRHNA and SNTAGT. This CDR3 contains 16 residues. V shed 0 bases and J shed 0 bases, with 6 bases lying between them.